These 13 T cell receptor beta chains were sequenced from one sample in a study of blood T cell repertoires in COVID-19. This table comes from immunoSEQ multiplex PCR, and its TCRdb copy is limited to in-frame clones, with some not included. The repertoire consists of about 230,000 clones, with approximately 82% occurring once and the leading ten covering approximately 5.9%. Material: peripheral blood. The receptor set was obtained from an elderly man with acute or convalescent COVID-19.

The chain recombines TRBV29-1 with TRBJ1-2; possible D gene TRBD1, 5 bases. Germline CDR1 reads SQVTM; CDR2 reads ANQGSEA. The ends were cut back, 3 bases at V and 4 bases at J, with 12 bases in the middle. The CDR3 length is 13 residues. CDR3 in amino acids: CSVDQNGGYGYTF. For the CDR3, the DNA is TGCAGCGTTGACCAAAACGGGGGCTATGGCTACACCTTC.

This chain links TRBV27 with TRBJ2-3; the D gene is possibly TRBD1 (6 bases). CDR1 and CDR2 from the germline V gene are MNHEY and SMNVEV (reference sequence). Trimming cost V 3 bases and J 5 bases, with 15 bases left between them. This CDR3 spans 15 amino acids. The CDR3 sequence: CASSLVGGRVDTQYF. The CDR3 nucleotides read TGTGCCAGCAGTTTGGTTGGGGGCAGGGTAGATACGCAGTATTTT.

This chain connects TRBV5-6 to TRBJ2-3; 10 positions agree with TRBD2. The CDR3 covers 14 residues. The germline V gene encodes CDR1 SGHDT and CDR2 YYEEEE. J was trimmed by 4 bases and V by 3 bases; bases with no gene match: 2. The chain's CDR3 is CASSSSGGSDTQYF. CDR3 nucleotide sequence: TGTGCCAGCAGCTCTAGCGGGGGCTCAGATACGCAGTATTTT.

The chain has TRBV3-1 (or the pseudogene TRBV3-2) and TRBJ2-5, with 10 bases matching TRBD2. The CDR3 totals 15 residues. Germline assignment: CDR1 LGHDT and CDR2 YNNKEL (reference sequence). Germline trimming cut 4 bases from V and 5 bases from J; bases unmatched to any gene: 7. CDR3 in amino acids: CASSPGAGGRETQYF. The CDR3, as DNA: TGTGCCAGCAGCCCCGGAGCGGGGGGGCGGGAGACCCAGTACTTC.

The chain carries TRBV21-1 and TRBJ2-5; the D call of TRBD2 is as the table states it, not checked on the DNA. TRBV21-1 is labeled a pseudogene. The CDR3 length is 15 residues. The chain's CDR3 is CASSSSSGDQETQYF. CDR3 DNA: TGTGCCAGCAGCTCCTCTAGCGGGGACCAAGAGACCCAGTACTTC.

The V call is TRBV18, the J call TRBJ2-1; 8 bases line up with TRBD2. Germline V CDR1 and CDR2: KGHSH, LQKENI. J lost 8 bases, V lost 6 bases, and 3 bases had no gene match. The CDR3 runs to 12 residues. As DNA, the CDR3 is TGTGCCAGCTCGGTGGGACTAGATGAGCAGTTCTTC. Protein product: CASSVGLDEQFF. Variable domain in full (rest from reference TRBV18 and TRBJ2-1): NAGVMQNPRHLVRRRGQEARLRCSPMKGHSHVYWYRQLPEEGLKFMVYLQKENIIDESGMPKERFSAEFPKEGPSILRIQQVVRGDSAAYFCASSVGLDEQFFGPGTRLTVL.

This chain joins TRBV18 and TRBJ2-3; 9 bases align to TRBD2. This CDR3 has 17 residues. Trimming removed 5 bases from V and 4 bases from J; junction bases left unmatched: 13. CDR1 and CDR2 from the germline V gene are KGHSH and LQKENI. CDR3 sequence: CASSTANRRGGADTQYF. Here the CDR3 DNA reads TGTGCCAGCTCAACCGCTAATCGGCGCGGGGGGGCAGATACGCAGTATTTT.

The chain recombines TRBV5-8 with TRBJ2-6; 7 bases are a match to TRBD1. Germline loops: CDR1 SGHTS, CDR2 YDEGEE. The trim removed 2 bases at V and 4 bases at J, leaving 3 bases unmatched. CDR3 size: 15 residues. CDR3 residues: CASSLQGPGANVLTF. The DNA of the CDR3 is TGTGCCAGCAGCTTACAGGGGCCGGGGGCCAACGTCCTGACTTTC.

The rearrangement uses TRBV7-9 and TRBJ1-2; D uncertain. Per the germline V gene, CDR1 is SEHNR and CDR2 is FQNEAQ (reference sequence). Deletions cut 3 bases from V and 5 bases from J, with 10 bases between. The CDR3 covers 13 residues. The DNA of the CDR3 is TGTGCCAGCAGCTTCGCAGAGGCATATGGCTACACCTTC. The encoded protein is CASSFAEAYGYTF.

This clone was counted once. The rearrangement links TRBV5-3 to TRBJ2-7, with 9 positions matching TRBD1. Being an ORF, TRBV5-3 has a function that is uncertain. V was clipped by 6 bases and J by 0 bases; unmatched bases: 10. CDR3 length: 16 amino acids. Here the CDR3 reads CARNDSGQGISYEQYF. The CDR3 DNA follows: TGTGCCAGAAACGATTCCGGACAGGGGATCTCCTACGAGCAGTACTTC.

J is TRBJ1-1 and V is TRBV11-1, with D possibly TRBD1 on 5 matching bases. V shed 3 bases and J shed 4 bases, with 15 bases lying between them. The CDR3 is 15 residues long. The germline gives CDR1 SGHAT, CDR2 FQDESV (reference sequence). The CDR3, as DNA: TGTGCCAGCAGCTTTGGCAGGGTGGGTAGCACTGAAGCTTTCTTT. This sequence encodes CASSFGRVGSTEAFF.

V usage is TRBV7-3 and J usage is TRBJ2-7; 9 nucleotides agree with TRBD1. The junction had 8 bases not matched to a gene; V was cut back by 6 bases and J by 2 bases. This CDR3 contains 15 residues. Germline-derived CDR1 and CDR2 are SGHTA and FQGTGA. CDR3 in DNA: TGTGCCAGCAGTAAACAGGGGGCTTTAACCTACGAGCAGTACTTC. It specifies CASSKQGALTYEQYF.

This chain connects TRBV5-1 to TRBJ1-2, with D possibly matching TRBD1 (6 bases). This CDR3 region has 14 residues. V was shortened by 0 bases and J by 11 bases, with 17 bases between the two germline ends. CDR1 is SGHRS and CDR2 is YFSETQ in the germline V gene. The CDR3 DNA follows: TGCGCCAGCAGCTTGGACGGGGGGGGCGCAGGGTACACCTTC. Amino acids: CASSLDGGGAGYTF.